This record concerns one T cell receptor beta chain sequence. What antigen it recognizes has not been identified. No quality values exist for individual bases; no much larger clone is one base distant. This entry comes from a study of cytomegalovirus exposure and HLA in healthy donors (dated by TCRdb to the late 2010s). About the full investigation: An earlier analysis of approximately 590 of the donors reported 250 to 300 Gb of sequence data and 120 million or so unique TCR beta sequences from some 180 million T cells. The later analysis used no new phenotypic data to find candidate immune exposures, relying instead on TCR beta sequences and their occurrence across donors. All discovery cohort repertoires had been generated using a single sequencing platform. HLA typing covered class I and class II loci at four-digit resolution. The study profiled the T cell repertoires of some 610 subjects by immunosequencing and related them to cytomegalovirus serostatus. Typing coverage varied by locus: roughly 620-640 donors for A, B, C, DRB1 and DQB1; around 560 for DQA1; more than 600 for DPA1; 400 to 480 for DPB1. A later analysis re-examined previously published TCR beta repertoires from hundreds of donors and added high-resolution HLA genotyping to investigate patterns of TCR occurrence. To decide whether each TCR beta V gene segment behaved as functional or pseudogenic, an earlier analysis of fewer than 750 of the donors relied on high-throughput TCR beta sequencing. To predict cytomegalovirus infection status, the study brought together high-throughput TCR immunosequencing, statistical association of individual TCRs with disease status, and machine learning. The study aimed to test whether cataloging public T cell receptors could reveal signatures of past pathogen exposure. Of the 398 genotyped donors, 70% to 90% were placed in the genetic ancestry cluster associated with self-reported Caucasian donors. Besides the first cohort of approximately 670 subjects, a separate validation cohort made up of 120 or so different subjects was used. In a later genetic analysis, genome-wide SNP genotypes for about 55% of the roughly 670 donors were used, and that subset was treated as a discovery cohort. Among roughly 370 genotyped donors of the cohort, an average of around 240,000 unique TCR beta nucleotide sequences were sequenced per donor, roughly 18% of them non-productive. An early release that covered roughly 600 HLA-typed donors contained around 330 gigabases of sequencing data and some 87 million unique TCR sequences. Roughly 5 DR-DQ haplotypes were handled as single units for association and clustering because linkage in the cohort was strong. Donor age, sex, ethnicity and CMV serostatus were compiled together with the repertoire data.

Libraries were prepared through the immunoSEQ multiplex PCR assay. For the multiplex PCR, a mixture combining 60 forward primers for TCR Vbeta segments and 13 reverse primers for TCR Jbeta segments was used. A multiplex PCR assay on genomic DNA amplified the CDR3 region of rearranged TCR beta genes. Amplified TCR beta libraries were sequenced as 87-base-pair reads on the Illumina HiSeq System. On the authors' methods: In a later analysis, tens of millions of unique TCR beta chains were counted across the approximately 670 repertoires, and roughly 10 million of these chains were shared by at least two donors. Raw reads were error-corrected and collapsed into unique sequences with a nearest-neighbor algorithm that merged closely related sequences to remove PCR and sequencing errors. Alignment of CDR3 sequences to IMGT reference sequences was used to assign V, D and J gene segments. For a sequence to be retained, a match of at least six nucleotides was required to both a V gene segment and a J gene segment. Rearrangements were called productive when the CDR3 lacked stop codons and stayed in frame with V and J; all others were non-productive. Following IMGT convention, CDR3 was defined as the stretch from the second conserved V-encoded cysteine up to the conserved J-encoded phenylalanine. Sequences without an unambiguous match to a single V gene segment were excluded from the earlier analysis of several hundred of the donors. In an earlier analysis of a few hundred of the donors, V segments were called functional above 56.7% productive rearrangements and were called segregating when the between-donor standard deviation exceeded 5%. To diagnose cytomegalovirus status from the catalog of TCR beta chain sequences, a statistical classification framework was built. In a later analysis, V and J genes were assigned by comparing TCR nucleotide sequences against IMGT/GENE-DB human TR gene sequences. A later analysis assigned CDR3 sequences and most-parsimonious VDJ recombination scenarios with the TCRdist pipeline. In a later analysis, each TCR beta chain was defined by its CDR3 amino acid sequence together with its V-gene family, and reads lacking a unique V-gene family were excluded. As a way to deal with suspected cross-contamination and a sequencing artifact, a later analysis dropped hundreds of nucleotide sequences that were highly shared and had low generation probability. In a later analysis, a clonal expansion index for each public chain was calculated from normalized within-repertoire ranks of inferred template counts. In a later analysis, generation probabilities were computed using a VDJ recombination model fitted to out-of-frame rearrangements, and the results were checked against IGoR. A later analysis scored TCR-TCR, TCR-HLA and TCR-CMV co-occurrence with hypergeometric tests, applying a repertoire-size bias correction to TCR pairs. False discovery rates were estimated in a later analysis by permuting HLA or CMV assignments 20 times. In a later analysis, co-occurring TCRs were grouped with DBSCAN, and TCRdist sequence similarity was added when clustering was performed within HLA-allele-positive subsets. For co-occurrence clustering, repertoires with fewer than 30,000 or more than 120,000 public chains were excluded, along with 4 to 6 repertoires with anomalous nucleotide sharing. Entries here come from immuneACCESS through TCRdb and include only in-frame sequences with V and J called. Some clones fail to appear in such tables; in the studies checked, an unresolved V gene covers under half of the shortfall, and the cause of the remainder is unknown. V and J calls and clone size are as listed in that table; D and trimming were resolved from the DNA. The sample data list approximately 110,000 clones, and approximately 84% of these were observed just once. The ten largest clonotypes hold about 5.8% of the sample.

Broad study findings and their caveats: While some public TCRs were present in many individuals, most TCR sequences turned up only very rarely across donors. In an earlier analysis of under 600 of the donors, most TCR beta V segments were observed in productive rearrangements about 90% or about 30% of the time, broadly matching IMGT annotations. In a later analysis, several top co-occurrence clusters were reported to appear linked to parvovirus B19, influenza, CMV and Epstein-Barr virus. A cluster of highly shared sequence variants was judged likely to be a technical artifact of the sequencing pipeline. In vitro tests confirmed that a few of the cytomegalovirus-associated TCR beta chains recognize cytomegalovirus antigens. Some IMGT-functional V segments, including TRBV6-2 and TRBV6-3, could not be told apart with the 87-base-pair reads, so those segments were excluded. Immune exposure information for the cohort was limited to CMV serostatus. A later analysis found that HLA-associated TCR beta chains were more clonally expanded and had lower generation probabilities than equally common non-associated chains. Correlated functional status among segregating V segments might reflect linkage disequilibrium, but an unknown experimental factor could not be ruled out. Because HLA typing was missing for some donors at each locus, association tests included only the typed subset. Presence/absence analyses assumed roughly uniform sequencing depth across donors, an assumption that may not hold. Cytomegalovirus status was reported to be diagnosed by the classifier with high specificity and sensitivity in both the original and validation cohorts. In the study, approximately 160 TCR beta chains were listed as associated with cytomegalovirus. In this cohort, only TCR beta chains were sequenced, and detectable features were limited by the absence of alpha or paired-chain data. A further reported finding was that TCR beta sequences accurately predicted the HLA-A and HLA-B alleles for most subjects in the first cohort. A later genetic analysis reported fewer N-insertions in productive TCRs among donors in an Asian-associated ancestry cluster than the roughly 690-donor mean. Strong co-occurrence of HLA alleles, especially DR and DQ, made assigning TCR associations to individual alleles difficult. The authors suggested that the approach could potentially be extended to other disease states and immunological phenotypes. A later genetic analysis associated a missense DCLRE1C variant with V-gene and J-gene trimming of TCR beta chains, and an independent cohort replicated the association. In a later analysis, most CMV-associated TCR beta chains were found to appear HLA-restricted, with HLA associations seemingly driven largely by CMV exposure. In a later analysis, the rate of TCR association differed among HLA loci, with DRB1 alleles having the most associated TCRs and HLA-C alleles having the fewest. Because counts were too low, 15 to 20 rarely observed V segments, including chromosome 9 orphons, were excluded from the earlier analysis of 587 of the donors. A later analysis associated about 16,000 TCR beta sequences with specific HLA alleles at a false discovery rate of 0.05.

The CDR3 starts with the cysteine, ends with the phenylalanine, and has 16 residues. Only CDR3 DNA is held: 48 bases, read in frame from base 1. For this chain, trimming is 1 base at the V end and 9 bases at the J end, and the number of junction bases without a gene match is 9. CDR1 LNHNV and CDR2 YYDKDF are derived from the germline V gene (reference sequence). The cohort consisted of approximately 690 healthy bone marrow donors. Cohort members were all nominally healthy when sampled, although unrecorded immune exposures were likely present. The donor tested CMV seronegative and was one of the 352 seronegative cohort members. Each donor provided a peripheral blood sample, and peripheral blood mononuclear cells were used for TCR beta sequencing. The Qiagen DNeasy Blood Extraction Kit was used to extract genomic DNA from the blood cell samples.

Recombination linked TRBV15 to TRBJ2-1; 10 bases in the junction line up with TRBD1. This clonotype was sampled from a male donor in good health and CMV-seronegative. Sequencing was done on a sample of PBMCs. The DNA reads TGTGCCACCAGCAGAGGCGACAGGGGGCGATTAGCTGAGCAGTTCTTC. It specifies CATSRGDRGRLAEQFF.